This T cell receptor beta chain was recovered during a study of cytomegalovirus exposure and HLA in healthy donors. Study-wide results and limits: A later analysis found common viral pathogens apparently linked to several of the most significant clusters.

The CDR3 covers 17 residues. V shed 2 bases and J shed 7 bases, with 19 bases lying between them. Germline V gene data show CDR1 as SGHRS and CDR2 as YFSETQ. Samples came from healthy bone marrow donors. Both 60 Vbeta primers and 13 Jbeta primers went into the PCR. TCRdb's table, derived via immunoSEQ multiplex PCR, lists solely in-frame clones and lacks some. This sample has approximately 100,000 clones, with 70% to 85% found just once. As regards this clone: Its antigen is undetermined.

The V gene is TRBV5-1, the J gene TRBJ1-6; D gene uncertain. This sequence originates from a woman aged 18-35 years in good health and CMV-seronegative. Sequenced material: PBMCs. The CDR3 spells CASSLTPQPTGNSPLHF. In nucleotides, the CDR3 is TGCGCCAGCAGCTTAACCCCTCAACCGACGGGAAATTCACCCCTCCACTTT.